This entry lists 29 T cell receptor beta chains sequenced from one sample in a study of control samples from healthy donors and cancer patients. The method was immunoSEQ multiplex PCR; TCRdb's version includes in-frame clones alone and lacks a portion of them. The sample carries approximately 70,000 clones, approximately 87% recorded once. The sample was blood. All receptors derive from a man aged 50 to 59 in good health.

This rearrangement joins TRBV7-9 to TRBJ1-4, with TRBD1 as a possible D gene (6 bases). The V gene's germline CDR1 is SEHNR and CDR2 FQNEAQ (reference sequence). Trimming cost V 0 bases and J 3 bases, with 20 bases left between them. The CDR3 totals 19 residues. In DNA, the CDR3 is TGTGCCAGCAGCTTAGCGGGACACTCCCCCCCGTCGGCTAATGAAAAACTGTTTTTT. Its translation: CASSLAGHSPPSANEKLFF.

The chain recombines TRBV7-2 with TRBJ1-2; 7 positions agree with TRBD1. The germline CDR1 and CDR2 sequences are SGHTA and FQGNSA. This CDR3 region has 14 residues. Trimming removed 4 bases from V and 5 bases from J; junction bases left unmatched: 7. The CDR3 loop is CASSSLQGLYGYTF. The CDR3, as DNA: TGTGCCAGCAGCTCGTTACAGGGGTTGTATGGCTACACCTTC.

This clone was detected only a few times. The chain links TRBV27 to TRBJ2-5; D is unclear. CDR3 length equals 15 residues. Germline CDR1 is MNHEY and CDR2 is SMNVEV (reference sequence). Deletions cut 1 base from V and 1 base from J, with 10 bases between. The CDR3 loop reads CASSLFGSVQETQYF. DNA of the CDR3: TGTGCCAGCAGTTTATTCGGATCGGTCCAAGAGACCCAGTACTTC.

V usage is TRBV7-6 and J usage is TRBJ2-3; 15 positions match TRBD2. The ends lost 4 bases at V and 6 bases at J; junction bases unmatched: 2. Germline values: CDR1 SGHVS, CDR2 FNYEAQ. The CDR3 spans 15 residues. CDR3 sequence: CASSSGLAGGDTQYF. DNA of the CDR3: TGTGCCAGCAGCTCGGGACTAGCGGGAGGTGATACGCAGTATTTT. Looking up the rest from reference TRBV7-6 and TRBJ2-3 gives the full variable domain: GAGVSQSPRYKVTKRGQDVALRCDPISGHVSLYWYRQALGQGPEFLTYFNYEAQQDKSGLPNDRFSAERPEGSISTLTIQRTEQRDSAMYRCASSSGLAGGDTQYFGPGTRLTVL.

This clone was found many times. The chain links TRBV12-1 to TRBJ2-1. TRBV12-1 constitutes a pseudogene. This CDR3 contains 15 residues. CDR3 amino acids: CASSLTQNGNNEQFF. The CDR3 bases are TGTGCCAGCAGCTTAACCCAGAATGGGAATAATGAGCAGTTCTTC.

The J gene is TRBJ1-4, the V gene TRBV5-6; the D is unclear. This CDR3 contains 14 residues. V lost 5 bases and J lost 4, with 12 bases in between. In germline, CDR1 is SGHDT, CDR2 YYEEEE. CDR3 DNA: TGTGCCAGCAGTCAAGTAACGGTTAATGAAAAACTGTTTTTT. This encodes CASSQVTVNEKLFF.

The rearrangement uses TRBV7-2 and TRBJ2-5, with 10 bases identical to TRBD1. This CDR3 is built from 21 residues. Trimming took 0 bases from V and 4 from J; bases not matched to a gene: 20. Germline V gene sequence: CDR1 SGHTA, CDR2 FQGNSA. The CDR3 protein is CASSLALGGTGAADLRETQYF. CDR3 sequence (DNA): TGTGCCAGCAGCTTAGCTCTTGGAGGGACAGGGGCGGCGGACCTCCGAGAGACCCAGTACTTC. The variable domain in full, with the rest retrieved from reference TRBV7-2 and TRBJ2-5, is GAGVSQSPSNKVTEKGKDVELRCDPISGHTALYWYRQSLGQGLEFLIYFQGNSAPDKSGLPSDRFSAERTGGSVSTLTIQRTQQEDSAVYLCASSLALGGTGAADLRETQYFGPGTRLLVL.

The CDR3 spells CASSAAGQKAFF. CDR3 bases: TGTGCCAGCAGCGCAGCTGGACAGAAAGCTTTCTTT. The chain is built from TRBV7-3 and TRBJ1-1; the D gene is possibly TRBD1 (6 bases). V dropped 5 bases and J dropped 9 bases, with 13 bases sitting between them. The CDR3 consists of 12 residues. Germline-derived CDR1 and CDR2 are SGHTA and FQGTGA.

The chain uses TRBV5-1 and TRBJ1-2, with 7 positions matching TRBD1. This CDR3 has 14 residues. Germline CDR1 and CDR2: SGHRS and YFSETQ. V gave up 3 bases and J gave up 5 bases; unmatched junction bases: 7. The chain's CDR3 is CASSSGQAVYGYTF. The DNA of the CDR3 is TGCGCCAGCAGCTCCGGACAGGCGGTATATGGCTACACCTTC.

The genes are TRBV18 and TRBJ2-2; possibly TRBD1 or TRBD2 for D (5 bases each). Germline CDR1 and CDR2: KGHSH and LQKENI. CDR3 length: 14 amino acids. V gave up 5 bases and J gave up 3 bases, with 10 bases separating them. CDR3 loop: CASSSGTDTGELFF. CDR3 nucleotide sequence: TGTGCCAGCTCATCCGGGACGGACACCGGGGAGCTGTTTTTT.

J is TRBJ1-1 and V is TRBV6-4, with D perhaps matching TRBD1 (6 bases). CDR1 and CDR2 from the germline V gene are MRHNA and SNTAGT. This CDR3 region has 20 residues. Trimming took off 3 bases at V and 0 bases at J, with 26 bases between the two ends. CDR3 sequence: CASSDFLSCFRGPLNTEAFF. The DNA for the CDR3 is TGTGCCAGCAGTGATTTTCTGTCGTGTTTCAGGGGCCCATTGAACACTGAAGCTTTCTTT.

This clone appeared a single time. The chain couples TRBV5-6 to TRBJ2-1, with 8 bases that match TRBD2. This CDR3 region has 16 residues. V gave up 4 bases and J gave up 6 bases; unmatched junction bases: 12. Germline loops: CDR1 SGHDT, CDR2 YYEEEE. The CDR3 is CASSATGTGGSNEQFF. In DNA, the CDR3 is TGTGCCAGCAGCGCGACCGGGACGGGGGGGTCCAATGAGCAGTTCTTC.

The J gene is TRBJ2-3, the V gene TRBV6-6, with a tentative D call TRBD2 (6 bases). Trimming cost V 6 bases and J 4 bases, with 20 bases left between them. The CDR3 loop spans 16 amino acids. Germline CDR1 reads MNHNY; CDR2 reads SVGAGI (reference sequence). Here the CDR3 DNA reads TGTGCCAGCAGGGATCCTGACGGGAGCCTCTCAGATACGCAGTATTTT. It specifies CASRDPDGSLSDTQYF.

This sequence joins TRBV10-2 and TRBJ1-2; D not certain. Per germline, CDR1 WSHSY and CDR2 SAAADI. CDR3 length: 15 residues. V gave up 2 bases and J gave up 3 bases, with 13 bases separating them. The CDR3 coding sequence is TGCGCCAGCAGTGAGAGCCCGGGTTTCCACTATGGCTACACCTTC. It codes for CASSESPGFHYGYTF.

The chain joins TRBV30 to TRBJ2-1, with 7 bases matching TRBD2. Germline CDR1 is GTSNPN and CDR2 is SVGIG (reference sequence). V lost 2 bases and J lost 10; bases outside the gene matches: 8. This CDR3 region has 13 residues. The CDR3 region is CAWSSSGGREQFF. CDR3 sequence (DNA): TGTGCCTGGAGTTCTAGCGGAGGGAGGGAGCAGTTCTTC. The complete variable domain, with remaining parts taken from reference TRBV30 and TRBJ2-1, reads SQTIHQWPATLVQPVGSPLSLECTVEGTSNPNLYWYRQAAGRGLQLLFYSVGIGQISSEVPQNLSASRPQDRQFILSSKKLLLSDSGFYLCAWSSSGGREQFFGPGTRLTVL.

The DNA for the CDR3 is TGTGCCAGCAGTTATCTCAGCGGGGTCTCGGATACGCAGTATTTT. This gives the protein CASSYLSGVSDTQYF. The chain recombines TRBV6-5 with TRBJ2-3, with TRBD2 matching 7 bases. V gave up 3 bases and J gave up 6 bases; unmatched junction bases: 9. The CDR3 is 15 amino acids. The germline gives CDR1 MNHEY, CDR2 SVGAGI.

This clone was found a few times. The J gene is TRBJ2-1, the V gene TRBV7-6; D is uncertain. The CDR3 totals 15 residues. Deletions cut 0 bases from V and 4 bases from J, with 10 bases between. Germline V CDR1 and CDR2: SGHVS, FNYEAQ. Here the CDR3 reads CASSLANHEYNEQFF. The DNA for the CDR3 is TGTGCCAGCAGCTTAGCGAACCACGAGTACAATGAGCAGTTCTTC.

The chain carries TRBV7-3 and TRBJ1-2; D gene ambiguous. Trimming took off 5 bases at V and 4 bases at J, with 11 bases between the two ends. The CDR3 spans 13 residues. Germline V lookup: CDR1 SGHTA, CDR2 FQGTGA. CDR3 DNA: TGTGCCAGCAGCCAAGGGCTTTTCTATGGCTACACCTTC. Its translation: CASSQGLFYGYTF.

This chain uses TRBV20-1 with TRBJ2-2; 7 nucleotides match TRBD1. Germline-derived CDR1 and CDR2 are DFQATT and SNEGSKA (reference sequence). J was trimmed by 5 bases and V by 5 bases; bases with no gene match: 8. The CDR3 loop spans 14 amino acids. The CDR3 here is CSAGVGQATGELFF. In DNA, the CDR3 is TGCAGTGCTGGTGTAGGACAGGCGACCGGGGAGCTGTTTTTT.

This chain links TRBV5-4 with TRBJ2-7; 8 bases are shared with TRBD1. This CDR3 region has 14 residues. V dropped 5 bases and J dropped 4; count of bases not matched to a gene: 8. Per germline, CDR1 SGHNT and CDR2 YYREEE (reference sequence). The CDR3, as DNA: TGTGCCAGCAGTTGGGACAGGACGACTTACGAGCAGTACTTC. Translation gives CASSWDRTTYEQYF.

This chain joins TRBV6-2 or TRBV6-3 and TRBJ1-1; D ambiguous. Germline V lookup: CDR1 MNHEY, CDR2 SVGEGT. CDR3 length: 12 amino acids. With 5 bases removed from V and 5 bases from J, the gap between germline ends came to 9 bases. Written as DNA, the CDR3 is TGTGCCAGCAGTAAAACATGGACTGAAGCTTTCTTT. This translates into CASSKTWTEAFF.

This chain connects TRBV5-1 to TRBJ1-5, with D maybe TRBD1 (6 bases). The CDR3 sequence is 12 residues long. V lost 0 bases, J lost 11 bases, and 9 bases lay in between. The germline V gene has CDR1 SGHRS and CDR2 YFSETQ. The chain's CDR3 is CASSLEGGTQHF. The CDR3 DNA reads as TGCGCCAGCAGCTTGGAGGGGGGGACCCAGCATTTT.

About this clone itself: Other DNA sequences within the sample encode an identical CDR3. The genes are TRBV9 and TRBJ1-2, with D perhaps matching TRBD1 (6 bases). V lost 0 bases and J lost 8, with 11 bases in between. In germline, CDR1 is SGDLS, CDR2 YYNGEE. The CDR3 is made up of 13 amino acids. Written as DNA, the CDR3 is TGTGCCAGCAGCGTAGAGGGGGTGGGGGGCTACACCTTC. Translated: CASSVEGVGGYTF.

About this clone: One end of the junction varies from germline; a read error may be responsible. V gene TRBV27 combines with J gene TRBJ1-5; 10 bases are a match to TRBD1. This CDR3 is built from 15 residues. Germline V CDR1 and CDR2: MNHEY, SMNVEV (reference sequence). The CDR3: CASSLLTGGKQPQHF. The CDR3 region has the DNA TGTGCCAGCAGTCTATTGACAGGGGGCAAGCAGCCCCAGCATTTT.

J is TRBJ2-2 and V is TRBV5-1, with 8 bases identical to TRBD1. Germline lookup yields CDR1 SGHRS and CDR2 YFSETQ. With 0 bases clipped from V and 8 bases from J, the junction kept 9 bases outside the gene matches. The CDR3 has 16 amino acids. The CDR3 protein is CASSLAVSGTGGELFF. CDR3 nucleotide sequence: TGCGCCAGCAGCTTGGCCGTTTCGGGGACAGGTGGGGAGCTGTTTTTT.

The chain has TRBV5-1 and TRBJ1-4; TRBD1 aligns across 7 bases. The CDR3 extends over 15 amino acids. V shed 0 bases and J 7 bases; nucleotides not matched to a gene: 6. Germline V lookup: CDR1 SGHRS, CDR2 YFSETQ. CDR3 protein: CASSLGDSSVEKLFF. CDR3 in DNA: TGCGCCAGCAGCTTGGGGGACAGTTCTGTTGAAAAACTGTTTTTT.

This chain links TRBV9 with TRBJ1-3, with D possibly TRBD1 on 6 matching bases. The CDR3 consists of 16 residues. Trimming pared 2 bases from V and 4 bases from J, leaving 16 bases between. The germline gives CDR1 SGDLS, CDR2 YYNGEE. CDR3 amino acids: CASSVDRGTRGNTIYF. The DNA of the CDR3 is TGTGCCAGCAGCGTGGACAGAGGTACTCGGGGAAACACCATATATTTT.

The genes are TRBV6-4 and TRBJ2-2, with D tentatively TRBD1 or TRBD2 (7 bases each). Trimming cost V 5 bases and J 2 bases, with 15 bases left between them. Germline V gives CDR1 MRHNA, CDR2 SNTAGT. The CDR3 has 16 residues. The DNA for the CDR3 is TGTGCCAGCAGTCCACGGGGGGACAGAAACACCGGGGAGCTGTTTTTT. Encoded protein: CASSPRGDRNTGELFF.

This chain connects TRBV4-3 to TRBJ2-1, with 9 bases that match TRBD2. The CDR3 is made up of 16 amino acids. V gave up 0 bases and J gave up 8 bases; unmatched junction bases: 8. In germline, CDR1 is LGHNA, CDR2 YSLEER. DNA for the CDR3: TGCGCCAGCAGCCAAGATCGAGCGGGGGGCAGCGATGAGCAGTTCTTC. Its translation: CASSQDRAGGSDEQFF.